The source of this T cell receptor beta chain is a study of T cells in Graves' hyperthyroidism and ophthalmopathy. Turning to the study itself: Peripheral blood was secured at the point of initial diagnosis, before any treatment.

Trimming cost V 9 bases and J 4 bases; bases outside gene matches: 5. The CDR3 contains 14 residues. CDR1 is SGHAT and CDR2 is FQDESV in the germline V gene (reference sequence). This clonotype was seen at least ten times. Its specificity is unknown. Amplified TCR beta CDR3 regions came from RNA transcripts. In the first-round RT-PCR of the TCR CDR3, the HTBI primer set was used. TCRdb re-called the multiplex PCR reads through MiXCR, storing one row per CDR3 protein. This sample has approximately 34,000 distinct CDR3 sequences, with approximately 50% found just once. Study-level findings and limits: Researchers found most expanded thyroid clonotypes above 0.001 in blood as well.

The chain employs TRBV11-1 and TRBJ2-1, with 11 bases aligning to TRBD2. The sequencing input was blood. The source of this sequence is a woman aged 40 to 50 with Graves' ophthalmopathy. The CDR3 nucleotides are TGTGCCAGTACCGGGACTAGCGGATACAATGAGCAGTTCTTC. Its translation: CASTGTSGYNEQFF.